This T cell receptor beta chain was documented in a study of tumor-infiltrating lymphocytes in primary liver carcinoma. Co-extracting RNA and DNA was done with about 17-30 mg of unsorted bulk tissue as input. Each individual tumor supplied samples from five separate regions. Whichever tumor sample was examined, it had over 80% viable tumor cells. The length of the CDR3 is 16 residues. Germline CDR1 is SGHRS and CDR2 is YFSETQ. Losses at the gene ends were 4 bases for V and 5 bases for J; bases not matched to a gene: 13. General study findings and limits: Only about 7-25% of top clones occurred in every one of the five tumor regions. In tumor-adjacent and tumor-blood pairs, overlap was lower than in tumor region pairs.

The authors made TCR beta cDNA from around 500 ng total RNA with a constant-region primer. The TCR beta library was amplified through three nested multiplex PCR rounds in a modified ARM-PCR procedure. It was with TRBV1-TRBV30 forward primers and a C-beta reverse primer that the first two PCR rounds were run, at about 10 cycles each. TCRdb fed the multiplex PCR reads into MiXCR, producing one record per CDR3 protein. The sample lists around 81,000 distinct CDR3 sequences; about two thirds were seen once. To note about this clonotype: Its matching antigen is unknown. This sequence may be a read error, since a much larger clone differs from it by one base. Given the absence of the conserved phenylalanine or tryptophan at the CDR3 end, a read error is likely.

Sequences were obtained from liver tumor tissue from sampling region 4. Subset in this sample: tumor region T4, right-lateral pole. The rearrangement uses TRBV5-1 and TRBJ1-2; 8 bases fit TRBD1. This clonotype originated in a woman aged 60 to 75 with primary liver carcinoma and hepatitis B virus infection. The chain's CDR3 is CASSQARTGFSYGYTS. The CDR3 DNA sequence: TGCGCCAGCAGCCAAGCAAGGACAGGGTTTTCTTATGGCTACACCTCC.